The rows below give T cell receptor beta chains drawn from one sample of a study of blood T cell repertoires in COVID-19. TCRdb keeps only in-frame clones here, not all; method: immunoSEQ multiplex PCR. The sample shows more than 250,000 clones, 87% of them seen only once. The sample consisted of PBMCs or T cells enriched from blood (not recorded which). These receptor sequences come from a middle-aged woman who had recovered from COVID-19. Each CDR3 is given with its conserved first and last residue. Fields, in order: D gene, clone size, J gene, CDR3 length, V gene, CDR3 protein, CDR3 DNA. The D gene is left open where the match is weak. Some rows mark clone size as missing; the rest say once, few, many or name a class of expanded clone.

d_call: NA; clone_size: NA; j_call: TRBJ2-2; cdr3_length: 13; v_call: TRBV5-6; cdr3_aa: CASTLAAAGELFF; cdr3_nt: TGTGCCAGCACCTTAGCGGCCGCCGGGGAGCTGTTTTTT
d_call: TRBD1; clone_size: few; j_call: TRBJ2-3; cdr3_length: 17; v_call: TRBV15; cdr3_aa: CATSRLMTGIITDTQYF; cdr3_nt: TGTGCCACCAGCAGACTTATGACAGGGATCATCACAGATACGCAGTATTTT
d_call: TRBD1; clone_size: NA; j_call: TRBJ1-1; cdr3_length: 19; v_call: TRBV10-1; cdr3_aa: CASRPSYRGRGNRNTEAFF; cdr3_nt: TGCGCCAGCAGACCTTCCTACAGGGGGCGGGGGAATCGGAACACTGAAGCTTTCTTT
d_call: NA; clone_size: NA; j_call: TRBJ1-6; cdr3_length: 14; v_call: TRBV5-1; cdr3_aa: CASSLQGGKSPLHF; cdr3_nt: TGCGCCAGCAGCCTCCAGGGTGGAAAGTCACCCCTCCACTTT
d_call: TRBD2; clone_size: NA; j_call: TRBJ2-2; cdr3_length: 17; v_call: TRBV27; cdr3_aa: CAARGLGAAGETGELFF; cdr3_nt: TGTGCCGCCCGTGGGTTAGGGGCAGCGGGAGAAACCGGGGAGCTGTTTTTT
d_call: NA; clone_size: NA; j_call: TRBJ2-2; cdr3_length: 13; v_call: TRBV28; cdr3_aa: CASSSTGSGELFF; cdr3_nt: TGTGCCAGCAGTTCTACTGGGAGCGGGGAGCTGTTTTTT
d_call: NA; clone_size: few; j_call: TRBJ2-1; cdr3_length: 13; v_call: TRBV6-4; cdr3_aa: CASGRTDRDEQFF; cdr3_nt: TGTGCCAGCGGCAGGACAGATCGCGATGAGCAGTTCTTC
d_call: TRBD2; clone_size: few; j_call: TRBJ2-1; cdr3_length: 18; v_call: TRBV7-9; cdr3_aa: CASSQPRGLAASYNEQFF; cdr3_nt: TGTGCCAGCAGCCAACCCCGGGGACTAGCGGCCTCCTACAATGAGCAGTTCTTC
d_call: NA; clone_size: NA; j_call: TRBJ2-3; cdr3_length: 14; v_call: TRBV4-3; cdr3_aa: CASSQDPNSRAQYF; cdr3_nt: TGCGCCAGCAGCCAAGACCCGAACTCCCGAGCGCAGTATTTT
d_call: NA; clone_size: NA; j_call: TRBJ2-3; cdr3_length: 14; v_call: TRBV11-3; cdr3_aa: CASSAGVGTDTQYF; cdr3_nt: TGTGCCAGCAGCGCAGGGGTCGGCACAGATACGCAGTATTTT
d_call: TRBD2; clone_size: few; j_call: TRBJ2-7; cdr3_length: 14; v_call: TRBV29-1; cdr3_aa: CSVEPSGHPYEQYF; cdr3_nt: TGCAGCGTTGAGCCTAGCGGTCATCCCTACGAGCAGTACTTC
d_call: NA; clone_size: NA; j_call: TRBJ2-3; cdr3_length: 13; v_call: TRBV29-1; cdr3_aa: CSVSWRSTDTQYF; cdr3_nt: TGCAGCGTCTCGTGGCGGTCCACAGATACGCAGTATTTT
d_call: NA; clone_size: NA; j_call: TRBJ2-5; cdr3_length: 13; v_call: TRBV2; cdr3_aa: CASRDGQRARLYF; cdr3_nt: TGTGCCAGCAGAGACGGCCAGCGGGCTCGGCTGTACTTC
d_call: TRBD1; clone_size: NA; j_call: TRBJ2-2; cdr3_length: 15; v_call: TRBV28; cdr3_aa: CASSAPGQVTGELFF; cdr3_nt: TGTGCCAGCAGTGCTCCGGGACAGGTGACCGGGGAGCTGTTTTTT
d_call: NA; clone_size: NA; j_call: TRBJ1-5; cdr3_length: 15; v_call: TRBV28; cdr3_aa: CASSLSGQPNQPQHF; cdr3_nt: TGTGCCAGCAGTTTAAGTGGGCAGCCGAATCAGCCCCAGCATTTT
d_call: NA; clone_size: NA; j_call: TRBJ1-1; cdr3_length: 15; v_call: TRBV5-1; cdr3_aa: CATSEGIRGNTEAFF; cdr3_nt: TGCGCCACTTCGGAAGGTATAAGGGGAAACACTGAAGCTTTCTTT
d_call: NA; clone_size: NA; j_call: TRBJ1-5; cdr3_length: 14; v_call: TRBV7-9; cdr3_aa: CASSSDSLNQPQHF; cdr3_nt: TGTGCCAGCAGCTCAGACAGCCTCAATCAGCCCCAGCATTTT
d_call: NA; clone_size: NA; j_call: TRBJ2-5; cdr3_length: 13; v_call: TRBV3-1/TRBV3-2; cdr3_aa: CASSQAGEGTQYF; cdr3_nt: TGTGCCAGCAGCCAAGCGGGAGAGGGGACCCAGTACTTC
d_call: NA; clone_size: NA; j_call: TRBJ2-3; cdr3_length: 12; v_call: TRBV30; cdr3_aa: CAWSDLGATQYF; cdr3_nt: TGTGCCTGGAGTGACCTAGGGGCTACGCAGTATTTT
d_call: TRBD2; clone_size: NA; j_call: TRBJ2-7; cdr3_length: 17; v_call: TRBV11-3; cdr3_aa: CASSLGPTGTSPYEQYF; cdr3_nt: TGTGCCAGCAGCTTAGGCCCTACCGGGACTAGTCCCTACGAGCAGTACTTC